This T cell receptor beta chain was recovered during a study of control samples from healthy donors and cancer patients. The table came from immunoSEQ multiplex PCR; TCRdb's copy has only in-frame clones and leaves some out. The sample has about 58,000 clones; 70% to 90% are singletons. Germline CDR1 is SGHTA and CDR2 is FQGTGA. The ends were cut back, 3 bases at V and 5 bases at J, with 10 bases in the middle. There are 13 residues in the CDR3. Sequences were obtained from PBMCs. J is TRBJ2-5 and V is TRBV7-3; D possibly matches TRBD1 or TRBD2 (5 bases each). The clonotype was recovered from a woman aged 55-70 years with lung cancer. The CDR3 sequence is CASSFGASETQYF. CDR3 nucleotide sequence: TGTGCCAGCAGCTTCGGGGCATCGGAGACCCAGTACTTC.